The 25 T cell receptor beta chains below were found in one sample sequenced in a study of blood T cell repertoires in COVID-19 (dated by TCRdb to 2020 to 2022). Receptor libraries were prepared by the immunoSEQ multiplex PCR assay. TCRdb's version of the immuneACCESS table is confined to in-frame rearrangements and falls short of the full clone set. An unresolved V gene accounts for under half of the shortfall where checked; the remainder is of unknown origin. The sample table lists roughly 240,000 clones, roughly 85% of them with a count of one. The ten largest account for about 9.1% of the sample. The sequencing input was PBMCs or T cells enriched from blood (not recorded which). Receptor source: a woman aged 45-65 years with acute COVID-19.

The gene calls are TRBV3-1 (or the pseudogene TRBV3-2) and TRBJ1-2; maybe TRBD1 (6 bases). The CDR3 has 15 residues. Deletions cut 4 bases from V and 2 bases from J, with 14 bases between. Germline CDR1 reads LGHDT; CDR2 reads YNNKEL (reference sequence). Here the CDR3 reads CASSPRTDSNYGYTF. The CDR3 DNA follows: TGTGCCAGCAGCCCTAGGACAGACTCCAACTATGGCTACACCTTC.

A few counts support this clone. V usage is TRBV5-6 and J usage is TRBJ1-2; D unclear. Germline CDR1 and CDR2: SGHDT and YYEEEE. The ends were cut back, 3 bases at V and 4 bases at J, with 7 bases in the middle. The CDR3 has 12 amino acids. The CDR3 DNA reads as TGTGCCAGCAGCTACGAGGGCTATGGCTACACCTTC. Protein: CASSYEGYGYTF. The full variable domain, rest sourced from reference TRBV5-6 and TRBJ1-2, is DAGVTQSPTHLIKTRGQQVTLRCSPKSGHDTVSWYQQALGQGPQFIFQYYEEEERQRGNFPDRFSGHQFPNYSSELNVNALLLGDSALYLCASSYEGYGYTFGSGTRLTVV.

The chain joins TRBV9 to TRBJ1-1; 8 bases fit TRBD1. Germline V gene lookup returns CDR1 SGDLS and CDR2 YYNGEE. After removal of 7 bases from V and 5 bases from J, the junction contained 7 bases not matched to a gene. The CDR3 sequence is 13 residues long. Here the CDR3 DNA reads TGTGCCAGCGGACAGGGAGGTAGGACTGAAGCTTTCTTT. Protein: CASGQGGRTEAFF.

V is TRBV5-4 and J is TRBJ1-3, with D possibly TRBD1 on 5 matching bases. CDR1 is SGHNT and CDR2 is YYREEE in the germline V gene (reference sequence). CDR3 length: 13 residues. V was trimmed by 3 bases and J by 4 bases, leaving 8 bases between them. The CDR3 DNA follows: TGTGCCAGCAGCTGGGGGGGAGGAAACACCATATATTTT. Protein: CASSWGGGNTIYF. The complete variable domain, with remaining parts taken from reference TRBV5-4 and TRBJ1-3, reads ETGVTQSPTHLIKTRGQQVTLRCSSQSGHNTVSWYQQALGQGPQFIFQYYREEENGRGNFPPRFSGLQFPNYSSELNVNALELDDSALYLCASSWGGGNTIYFGEGSWLTVV.

The chain employs TRBV28 and TRBJ2-7; 7 nucleotides line up with TRBD1. The V segment lost 5 bases and the J segment 6 bases; nucleotides outside the gene matches: 16. This CDR3 spans 16 amino acids. The V gene's germline CDR1 is MDHEN and CDR2 SYDVKM. CDR3 loop: CASSRTNTGAPFEQYF. Here the CDR3 DNA reads TGTGCCAGCAGTCGGACGAATACAGGGGCCCCCTTCGAGCAGTACTTC. Variable domain in full (rest from reference TRBV28 and TRBJ2-7): DVKVTQSSRYLVKRTGEKVFLECVQDMDHENMFWYRQDPGLGLRLIYFSYDVKMKEKGDIPEGYSVSREKKERFSLILESASTNQTSMYLCASSRTNTGAPFEQYFGPGTRLTVT.

The V call is TRBV7-2, the J call TRBJ2-5; 8 positions match TRBD1. The CDR3 loop spans 14 amino acids. With V trimmed by 2 bases and J by 4 bases, 3 bases remained unmatched. Per the germline V gene, CDR1 is SGHTA and CDR2 is FQGNSA. CDR3 in amino acids: CASSLRTGRETQYF. The CDR3 nucleotides read TGTGCCAGCAGCTTAAGGACAGGGAGAGAGACCCAGTACTTC.

The rearrangement uses TRBV7-9 and TRBJ1-2, with TRBD1 matching 12 bases. In germline, CDR1 is SEHNR, CDR2 FQNEAQ (reference sequence). This CDR3 is built from 15 residues. V gave up 1 base and J gave up 6 bases; unmatched junction bases: 3. The CDR3 sequence is CASSLGDRGPHGYTF. The CDR3 DNA reads TGTGCCAGCAGCTTAGGGGACAGGGGGCCCCATGGCTACACCTTC.

The V and J genes are TRBV30 and TRBJ1-1; no clear D gene. Trimming cost V 5 bases and J 9 bases, with 10 bases left between them. This CDR3 region has 10 residues. The V gene's germline CDR1 is GTSNPN and CDR2 SVGIG (reference sequence). The CDR3 is CAWLQSKAFF. CDR3 bases: TGTGCCTGGTTACAGAGCAAAGCTTTCTTT.

On this clone itself: This sample also contains other DNA sequences that code for the same CDR3. This chain joins TRBV7-2 and TRBJ1-2, with 7 bases lining up with TRBD1. This CDR3 comprises 14 residues. J gave up 2 bases and V 1 base, and 1 base lay outside the gene matches. The germline V gene has CDR1 SGHTA and CDR2 FQGNSA. The CDR3 nucleotides read TGTGCCAGCAGCTTAGAGACAGGGAACTATGGCTACACCTTC. Residues: CASSLETGNYGYTF.

This chain uses TRBV5-4 with TRBJ2-3; D is possibly TRBD2 (5 bases). Trimming removed 4 bases from V and 5 bases from J, with 20 bases in between. There are 16 residues in the CDR3. CDR1 SGHNT and CDR2 YYREEE come from the germline V gene (reference sequence). The CDR3 region has the DNA TGTGCCAGCAGCCATACGGGGTTTTCTGGGGTAGATACGCAGTATTTT. This translates into CASSHTGFSGVDTQYF.

This chain links TRBV27 with TRBJ1-5, with TRBD1 matching over 8 bases. From germline, CDR1 is MNHEY and CDR2 SMNVEV (reference sequence). The CDR3 is 14 amino acids. V lost 2 bases and J lost 4; bases outside the gene matches: 1. The CDR3 nucleotides read TGTGCCAGCAGTTTAGGACAGGGTAATCAGCCCCAGCATTTT. Translating gives CASSLGQGNQPQHF.

The chain recombines TRBV10-3 with TRBJ2-2, with D perhaps TRBD2 (5 bases). V shed 6 bases and J shed 3 bases, with 11 bases lying between them. This CDR3 spans 14 amino acids. CDR1 ENHRY and CDR2 SYGVKD come from the germline V gene. The CDR3 reads CAIRPGSDTGELFF. DNA of the CDR3: TGTGCCATCAGACCGGGGAGCGACACCGGGGAGCTGTTTTTT.

This rearrangement joins TRBV3-1 (or the pseudogene TRBV3-2) to TRBJ2-7; 8 bases line up with TRBD1. The V and J ends lost 4 bases and 1 base, in that order; junction bases with no gene match: 6. This CDR3 has 15 amino acids. Germline assignment: CDR1 LGHDT and CDR2 YNNKEL (reference sequence). The CDR3 protein is CASSLRGHLSYEQYF. CDR3 DNA: TGTGCCAGCAGCCTCAGGGGGCATCTGTCCTACGAGCAGTACTTC.

The genes are TRBV5-1 and TRBJ2-6, with no clear D. CDR1 and CDR2 from the germline V gene are SGHRS and YFSETQ. The germline V and J ends were trimmed by 4 bases and 0 bases, with 11 bases remaining between them. There are 16 residues in the CDR3. Written as DNA, the CDR3 is TGCGCCAGCAGCCCGGCGGAGTTCTCTGGGGCCAACGTCCTGACTTTC. It translates to CASSPAEFSGANVLTF.

The gene calls are TRBV5-1 and TRBJ2-2; D call uncertain. The V gene lost 4 bases and the J gene lost 3 bases, with 7 bases spanning the gap. The CDR3 runs 13 residues. The germline CDR1 and CDR2 sequences are SGHRS and YFSETQ. For the CDR3, the DNA is TGCGCCAGCAGCCGACAAGACACCGGGGAGCTGTTTTTT. Amino acids: CASSRQDTGELFF.

J is TRBJ1-2 and V is TRBV4-3; D remains ambiguous. Germline values: CDR1 LGHNA, CDR2 YSLEER. Trimming removed 0 bases at V and 8 bases at J, with 10 bases between. This CDR3 has 13 amino acids. Here the CDR3 DNA reads TGCGCCAGCAGCCAAGATCGCCTTGGCGGCTACACCTTC. This gives the protein CASSQDRLGGYTF.

This chain links TRBV4-3 with TRBJ1-2; D gene unclear. The ends were cut back, 0 bases at V and 7 bases at J, with 6 bases in the middle. Per germline, CDR1 LGHNA and CDR2 YSLEER. This CDR3 is 12 amino acids long. DNA of the CDR3: TGCGCCAGCAGCCAAGATGGGCGTGGCTACACCTTC. Its translation: CASSQDGRGYTF.

The V gene is TRBV13, the J gene TRBJ2-7; 9 bases agree with TRBD2. CDR1 is PRHDT, CDR2 FYEKMQ, per germline (reference sequence). V was clipped by 3 bases and J by 1 base; unmatched bases: 7. The CDR3 spans 16 residues. CDR3 nucleotides: TGTGCCAGCAGCTTGAGCGGGGGGCCGAAATCCTACGAGCAGTACTTC. It encodes CASSLSGGPKSYEQYF.

The rearrangement uses TRBV2 and TRBJ1-2, with D tentatively TRBD1 (5 bases). The length of the CDR3 is 13 residues. V gave up 6 bases and J gave up 1 base, with 9 bases separating them. Germline V CDR1 and CDR2: SNHLY, FYNNEI. The CDR3 spells CASRAQVNYGYTF. Written as DNA, the CDR3 is TGTGCCAGCAGAGCACAGGTTAACTATGGCTACACCTTC.

This clone was counted a single time. The rearrangement uses TRBV5-1 and TRBJ1-5; 8 bases map to TRBD1. Losses at the gene ends were 0 bases for V and 4 bases for J; bases not matched to a gene: 9. The CDR3 has 17 amino acids. The germline CDR1 and CDR2 sequences are SGHRS and YFSETQ. As DNA, the CDR3 is TGCGCCAGCAGCTTGGGAAGCGGGGACAGGTCGAATCAGCCCCAGCATTTT. Its translation is CASSLGSGDRSNQPQHF.

This chain joins TRBV4-3 and TRBJ1-2, with a possible D match to TRBD1 (6 bases). Germline loops: CDR1 LGHNA, CDR2 YSLEER. The length of the CDR3 is 16 residues. V lost 0 bases and J lost 4, with 15 bases in between. The CDR3 loop is CASSQDRGAGFYGYTF. The CDR3 DNA follows: TGCGCCAGCAGCCAAGACCGGGGGGCCGGATTCTATGGCTACACCTTC.

V is TRBV2 and J is TRBJ2-7, with D possibly TRBD1 on 6 matching bases. The CDR3 covers 20 residues. The V gene lost 8 bases and the J gene lost 4 bases, with 36 bases spanning the gap. Per the germline V gene, CDR1 is SNHLY and CDR2 is FYNNEI. As DNA, the CDR3 is TGTGCCAGCGACTCGCCCTCGACTTCCTGGGGAACGGGACACACATACGAGCAGTACTTC. It encodes CASDSPSTSWGTGHTYEQYF.

The rearrangement uses TRBV3-1 (or the pseudogene TRBV3-2) and TRBJ2-3; D might be TRBD2 (5 bases). The germline V gene has CDR1 LGHDT and CDR2 YNNKEL (reference sequence). The CDR3 is 16 residues long. V gave up 4 bases and J gave up 2 bases, with 16 bases separating them. The CDR3 region has the DNA TGTGCCAGCAGCCTAACGTCGGGGTCCCCCACAGATACGCAGTATTTT. Its translation: CASSLTSGSPTDTQYF.

The rearrangement uses TRBV2 and TRBJ1-3; tentatively, D is TRBD1 (5 bases). Germline V gene data show CDR1 as SNHLY and CDR2 as FYNNEI. CDR3 length equals 15 residues. Trimming removed 4 bases at V and 0 bases at J, with 10 bases between. The chain's CDR3 is CASSGPDNSGNTIYF. CDR3 bases: TGTGCCAGCAGTGGACCGGACAACTCTGGAAACACCATATATTTT.

V is TRBV19 and J is TRBJ1-5, with D unresolved. This CDR3 has 15 amino acids. V lost 3 bases to trimming and J lost 2 bases, with 11 bases between them. The germline gives CDR1 LNHDA, CDR2 SQIVND (reference sequence). CDR3 sequence reads: CASSIEGFGNQPQHF. CDR3 DNA sequence: TGTGCCAGTAGTATTGAGGGTTTTGGCAATCAGCCCCAGCATTTT.